The rows below give T cell receptor beta chains drawn from one sample of a study of blood T cell repertoires in COVID-19. The repertoire was sequenced with immunoSEQ multiplex PCR; TCRdb's copy has only in-frame clones and lacks some. The sample records some 110,000 clones, 80% to 90% being singletons. The sample taken for sequencing was peripheral blood. These TCRs come from a man in his forties with acute or convalescent COVID-19. The CDR3 runs from the conserved cysteine through the conserved F or W.

TRBV3-1/TRBV3-2	15	TRBJ1-5	CASSWGRVSNQPQHF
TRBV7-2	18	TRBJ2-1	CASSLGVAGGQYYNEQFF
TRBV6-6	18	TRBJ2-2	CASSLTSGSLRGTGELFF
TRBV5-4	13	TRBJ1-4	CASSTGFNEKLFF
TRBV10-3	15	TRBJ2-7	CAISDGDRGSYEQYF
TRBV6-5	15	TRBJ2-7	CASSYRGQGGHEQYF
TRBV27	11	TRBJ2-3	CASTRADTQYF
TRBV11-2	19	TRBJ2-3	CASSLYPDTGGLSTDTQYF
TRBV2	14	TRBJ2-7	CASSEQGTSYEQYF
TRBV7-9	14	TRBJ1-2	CASRNLDRFYGYTF
TRBV10-3	13	TRBJ2-3	CATRRAGTDTQYF
TRBV7-9	14	TRBJ1-2	CASSLPGQGAGYTF
TRBV7-2	15	TRBJ2-3	CASSRGGEHRGTQYF
TRBV4-1	16	TRBJ1-4	CASSQDRDSRNEKLFF
TRBV4-2	16	TRBJ1-1	CASSQDWGGGEAEAFF
TRBV15	14	TRBJ1-5	CATSRDSSNQPQHF
TRBV27	17	TRBJ2-1	CASSLDQAGGAYNEQFF
TRBV28	14	TRBJ2-2	CASSLGPVTGELFF
TRBV28	14	TRBJ1-5	CAASPVSSDQPQHF
TRBV10-2	12	TRBJ1-1	CASRLQGSEAFF
TRBV5-4	12	TRBJ2-7	CASSFRGREQYF
TRBV2	15	TRBJ2-3	CASSSPSGSTDTQYF
TRBV27	16	TRBJ2-1	CASSPTPRGPYNEQFF
TRBV10-3	17	TRBJ2-3	CAISESSGGSVADTQYF